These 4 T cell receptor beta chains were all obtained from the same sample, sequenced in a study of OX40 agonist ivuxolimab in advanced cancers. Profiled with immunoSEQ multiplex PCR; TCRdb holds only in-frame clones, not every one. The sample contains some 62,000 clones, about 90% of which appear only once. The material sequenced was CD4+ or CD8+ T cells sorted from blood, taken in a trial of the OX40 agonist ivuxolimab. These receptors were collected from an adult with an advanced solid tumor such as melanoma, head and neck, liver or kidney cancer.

The CDR3 nucleotides are TGTGCCTGGAGTGTATCACGTGGAGAAAAACTGTTTTTT. It yields the protein CAWSVSRGEKLFF. This chain connects TRBV30 to TRBJ1-4; no reliable D call. The ends were cut back, 0 bases at V and 8 bases at J, with 10 bases in the middle. CDR3 length: 13 amino acids. Germline V gene lookup returns CDR1 GTSNPN and CDR2 SVGIG (reference sequence).

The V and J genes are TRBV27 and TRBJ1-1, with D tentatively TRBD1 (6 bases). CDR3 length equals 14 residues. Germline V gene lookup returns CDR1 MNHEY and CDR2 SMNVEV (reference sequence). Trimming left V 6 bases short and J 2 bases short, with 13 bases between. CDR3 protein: CASSLDRLNTEAFF. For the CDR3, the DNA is TGTGCCAGCAGCCTCGACAGGCTTAACACTGAAGCTTTCTTT.

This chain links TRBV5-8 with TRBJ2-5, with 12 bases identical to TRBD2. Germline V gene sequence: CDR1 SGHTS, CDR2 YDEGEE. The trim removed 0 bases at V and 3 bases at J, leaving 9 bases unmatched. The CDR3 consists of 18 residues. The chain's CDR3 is CASSLGPSGRVQKETQYF. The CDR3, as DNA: TGTGCCAGCAGCTTGGGGCCTAGCGGGAGGGTACAGAAAGAGACCCAGTACTTC.

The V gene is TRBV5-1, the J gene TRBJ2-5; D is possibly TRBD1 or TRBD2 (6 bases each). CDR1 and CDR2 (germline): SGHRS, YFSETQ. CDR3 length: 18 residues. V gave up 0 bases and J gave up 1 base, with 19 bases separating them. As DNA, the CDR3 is TGCGCCAGCAGCTTGGGAGGGGGGACAACAGGACTCCAAGAGACCCAGTACTTC. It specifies CASSLGGGTTGLQETQYF.